These 19 T cell receptor beta chains originate from one sample sequenced in a study of T cell clonotyping in hematopoietic cell transplantation. Data came from immunoSEQ multiplex PCR; TCRdb stores just in-frame clones and leaves some out. The sample lists about 9,300 clones; about 84% were seen once. The input for sequencing was PBMCs, taken at the time of graft-versus-host disease after allogeneic stem cell transplant. The receptors were gathered from a male patient over 55 who had an allogeneic stem cell transplant from an unrelated donor, so the T cells may come from the graft donor. Some clones in this sample may be carry-over from other donors' samples.

This clone was seen a single time. In nucleotides, the CDR3 is TGTGCCAGCAGCCAAGCCGCGAACACCGGGGAGCTGTTTTTT. Amino acid sequence: CASSQAANTGELFF. The chain uses TRBV7-7 and TRBJ2-2; D gene ambiguous. Trimming pared 5 bases from V and 0 bases from J, leaving 7 bases between. The V gene's germline CDR1 is SSHAT and CDR2 FNYEAQ (reference sequence). The CDR3 contains 14 residues. The complete variable domain, with remaining parts taken from reference TRBV7-7 and TRBJ2-2, reads GAGVSQSPRYKVTKRGQDVTLRCDPISSHATLYWYQQALGQGPEFLTYFNYEAQPDKSGLPSDRFSAERPEGSISTLTIQRTEQRDSAMYRCASSQAANTGELFFGEGSRLTVL.

The V call is TRBV2, the J call TRBJ1-2; 8 bases agree with TRBD1. Germline V gene sequence: CDR1 SNHLY, CDR2 FYNNEI. CDR3 size: 15 residues. V gave up 5 bases and J gave up 1 base; unmatched junction bases: 6. For the CDR3, the DNA is TGTGCCAGCAGTAGCGACAGGGGCCATAACTATGGCTACACCTTC. It is translated as CASSSDRGHNYGYTF.

The gene calls are TRBV11-2 and TRBJ1-2; D is perhaps TRBD1 (5 bases). The V end lost 3 bases, the J end lost 8 bases, and 16 bases lay between the germline ends. CDR1 SGHAT and CDR2 FQNNGV come from the germline V gene. This CDR3 comprises 14 residues. The CDR3 bases are TGTGCCAGCAGCTTGGAGACAGACGCGCGCGGCTACACCTTC. Protein: CASSLETDARGYTF. Using reference TRBV11-2 and TRBJ1-2 for the parts outside the CDR3, the full variable domain is EAGVAQSPRYKIIEKRQSVAFWCNPISGHATLYWYQQILGQGPKLLIQFQNNGVVDDSQLPKDRFSAERLKGVDSTLKIQPAKLEDSAVYLCASSLETDARGYTFGSGTRLTVV.

The chain has TRBV7-9 and TRBJ2-7, with D perhaps matching TRBD2 (5 bases). The CDR3 consists of 16 residues. The germline V gene has CDR1 SEHNR and CDR2 FQNEAQ (reference sequence). V shed 2 bases and J shed 0 bases, with 14 bases lying between them. The CDR3 region has the DNA TGTGCCAGCAGCTTATTACAGCTAGGGAGCTCCTACGAGCAGTACTTC. Translated: CASSLLQLGSSYEQYF.

The chain recombines TRBV5-1 with TRBJ1-2, with a tentative D call TRBD1 (6 bases). The CDR3 extends over 12 amino acids. Trimming took off 3 bases at V and 4 bases at J, with 7 bases between the two ends. Germline loops: CDR1 SGHRS, CDR2 YFSETQ. CDR3 coding DNA: TGCGCCAGCAGCTCACAGGGCTATGGCTACACCTTC. This codes for CASSSQGYGYTF.

V and J are TRBV4-3 and TRBJ1-5, with unresolved D. Germline loops: CDR1 LGHNA, CDR2 YSLEER. Trimming took off 0 bases at V and 7 bases at J, with 13 bases between the two ends. The CDR3 runs to 15 residues. The CDR3 DNA reads TGCGCCAGCAGCCAAGATAACGGATCTGGACAGCCCCAGCATTTT. Its protein is CASSQDNGSGQPQHF.

CDR3 residues: CASSVGQKLSYEQYF. The DNA of the CDR3 is TGTGCCAGCAGTGTGGGACAGAAACTCTCCTACGAGCAGTACTTC. V usage is TRBV6-4 and J usage is TRBJ2-7, with 7 bases identical to TRBD1. V gave up 4 bases and J gave up 0 bases; unmatched junction bases: 6. The CDR3 length is 15 residues. Germline loops: CDR1 MRHNA, CDR2 SNTAGT.

V and J are TRBV5-6 and TRBJ1-1; possibly TRBD1 for D (5 bases). V was pared by 4 bases and J by 1 base, with 11 bases between. The germline CDR1 and CDR2 sequences are SGHDT and YYEEEE. The CDR3 contains 14 residues. CDR3 coding DNA: TGTGCCAGCAGCGTGCCGGGGCCGAACACTGAAGCTTTCTTT. Its translation is CASSVPGPNTEAFF.

A few counts support this clone. V is TRBV5-1 and J is TRBJ2-7, with 9 bases aligning to TRBD1. CDR3 length equals 15 residues. The trim removed 4 bases at V and 3 bases at J, leaving 8 bases unmatched. The germline V gene encodes CDR1 SGHRS and CDR2 YFSETQ. CDR3 protein: CASSTSGTGNYEQYF. The CDR3 DNA is TGCGCCAGCAGCACCTCTGGGACAGGGAACTACGAGCAGTACTTC.

The rearrangement uses TRBV29-1 and TRBJ2-7; weak D call: TRBD1 (6 bases). Per the germline V gene, CDR1 is SQVTM and CDR2 is ANQGSEA. There are 14 residues in the CDR3. Trimming took 6 bases from V and 7 from J, leaving 22 bases between them. In DNA, the CDR3 is TGCAGCGTGACCCAGGGGACATTATCGGGGGAGCAGTACTTC. This gives the protein CSVTQGTLSGEQYF.

This sequence joins TRBV7-8 and TRBJ2-7; TRBD1 matches 11 bases. The germline V gene has CDR1 SGHVS and CDR2 FQNEAQ. Trimming removed 5 bases from V and 6 bases from J; junction bases left unmatched: 9. There are 15 residues in the CDR3. The DNA for the CDR3 is TGTGCCAGCAGCCCTGGGGGACAGGGGGTGAGCGAGCAGTACTTC. The encoded protein is CASSPGGQGVSEQYF. Based on the CDR3 plus reference TRBV7-8 and TRBJ2-7, the full variable domain is GAGVSQSPRYKVAKRGQDVALRCDPISGHVSLFWYQQALGQGPEFLTYFQNEAQLDKSGLPSDRFFAERPEGSVSTLKIQRTQQEDSAVYLCASSPGGQGVSEQYFGPGTRLTVT.

The rearrangement uses TRBV7-2 and TRBJ1-2; D might be TRBD1 (6 bases). Germline V lookup: CDR1 SGHTA, CDR2 FQGNSA. V was shortened by 1 base and J by 3 bases, with 12 bases between the two germline ends. The CDR3 is 15 residues long. The CDR3 nucleotides are TGTGCCAGCAGCTTAGGTCAGGGGCCCTACTATGGCTACACCTTC. It yields the protein CASSLGQGPYYGYTF. Based on the CDR3 plus reference TRBV7-2 and TRBJ1-2, the full variable domain is GAGVSQSPSNKVTEKGKDVELRCDPISGHTALYWYRQSLGQGLEFLIYFQGNSAPDKSGLPSDRFSAERTGGSVSTLTIQRTQQEDSAVYLCASSLGQGPYYGYTFGSGTRLTVV.

This sequence joins TRBV2 and TRBJ1-2, with a possible D match to TRBD1 (5 bases). Germline V lookup: CDR1 SNHLY, CDR2 FYNNEI. V lost 6 bases and J 3 bases, leaving 11 bases between the germline ends. This CDR3 contains 13 residues. The CDR3 here is CASSGDGHYGYTF. CDR3 in DNA: TGTGCCAGCAGCGGGGACGGGCACTATGGCTACACCTTC.

This clone showed up just once. This chain joins TRBV12-5 and TRBJ2-1; D might be TRBD1 (6 bases). V lost 2 bases and J 7 bases, leaving 9 bases between the germline ends. Germline V lookup: CDR1 LGHNT, CDR2 FRNRAP. The CDR3 runs to 13 residues. As DNA, the CDR3 is TGTGCTAGTGGTTTGAGGCAGGGGAATGAGCAGTTCTTC. It yields the protein CASGLRQGNEQFF.

This clone has just a few counts. The chain recombines TRBV11-3 with TRBJ2-7; no clear D gene. V was cut by 3 bases and J by 7 bases, with 13 bases left in between. CDR3 size: 13 residues. Germline V gene lookup returns CDR1 SGHNT and CDR2 YENEEA. The CDR3 nucleotides are TGTGCCAGCAGCTTCTCGAGTTTGACGGAGCAGTACTTC. It translates to CASSFSSLTEQYF.

J is TRBJ1-2 and V is TRBV7-9, with D unresolved. V lost 6 bases to trimming and J lost 3 bases, with 17 bases between them. This CDR3 region has 15 residues. Germline V gene lookup returns CDR1 SEHNR and CDR2 FQNEAQ (reference sequence). DNA for the CDR3: TGTGCCAGCAGTTCCAGTAGCGTGTCCGACTATGGCTACACCTTC. Translating it yields CASSSSSVSDYGYTF.

The chain recombines TRBV6-1 with TRBJ1-2; 7 positions match TRBD1. The CDR3 extends over 12 amino acids. The germline gives CDR1 MNHNS, CDR2 SASEGT. The junction had 6 bases not matched to a gene; V was cut back by 6 bases and J by 8 bases. CDR3 sequence reads: CASSRQGLGYTF. CDR3 DNA sequence: TGTGCCAGCAGCCGACAGGGTTTGGGCTACACCTTC.

The CDR3 bases are TGTGCCAGCCAATCCCCCTATGGCTACACCTTC. This sequence encodes CASQSPYGYTF. The chain links TRBV6-5 to TRBJ1-2; D not certain. The V and J ends lost 8 bases and 4 bases respectively, with 8 bases between them. This CDR3 is built from 11 residues. CDR1 and CDR2 from the germline V gene are MNHEY and SVGAGI.

The V gene is TRBV6-6, the J gene TRBJ1-1, with a possible D match to TRBD1 (6 bases). The CDR3 loop spans 12 amino acids. With 11 bases removed from V and 1 base from J, the gap between germline ends came to 11 bases. Germline CDR1 and CDR2: MNHNY and SVGAGI (reference sequence). DNA of the CDR3: TGTGCCGGAACGACAGGGAACACTGAAGCTTTCTTT. Residues: CAGTTGNTEAFF.